This section outlines one TCR beta chain sequence together with its context. The sample originates from a study of blood T cell repertoires in COVID-19. The data were produced by immunoSEQ multiplex PCR, yet TCRdb's version contains in-frame clones alone and is incomplete. The sample consists of over 80,000 clones, about 80% of them appearing once. The source is a woman aged 50 to 65 with acute or convalescent COVID-19. The source material was peripheral blood.

The DNA for the CDR3 is TGTGCCAGTAGTAGGTTAAGCGGCGGCGGCAATCAGCCCCAGCATTTT. Translation gives CASSRLSGGGNQPQHF. V usage is TRBV19 and J usage is TRBJ1-5; D remains ambiguous. This CDR3 has 16 residues. Per the germline V gene, CDR1 is LNHDA and CDR2 is SQIVND (reference sequence). Trimming took 4 bases from V and 2 from J, leaving 15 bases between them.